The T cell receptor beta chain under discussion was sequenced for a study of blood T cell repertoires in COVID-19 (dated by TCRdb to 2020 to 2022). The study in broad terms: Samples covering the acute and convalescent phases of COVID-19 were provided by collaborators in the United States, Italy and Spain. Sample metadata almost always included a de-identified subject ID, COVID-19 status, age in years and sex. The repertoires were made available in a free public database intended to serve as a resource for research on the immune response to SARS-CoV-2. The dataset comprised deeply sampled blood TCRbeta repertoires from subjects exposed to, actively infected with, or recovered from COVID-19. Where available, HLA class I and class II types were obtained from metadata supplied by the sample provider rather than from assay-based typing. Samples were obtained from the ongoing ImmuneRACE study (first 160 participants) and from about 1,300 subjects provided by 6 global collaborators. The prospective study material was composed of cDNA or gDNA derived from T cells, B-cell-depleted T cells, or PBMCs.

At the junction V is shortened by 2 bases and J by 4 bases, with 20 bases in between. The CDR3 goes from the cysteine to the phenylalanine over 17 residues. Only the CDR3 DNA stays, 51 bases, in frame from base 1. Via the germline V gene, CDR1 is MGHDK and CDR2 SYGVNS. TCRbeta CDR3 regions were amplified from genomic DNA by means of the immunoSEQ Assay, a bias-controlled multiplex PCR. In the source study's methods: The number of nucleated cells in each sample was estimated from the amplification of reference gene primers within the assay. To quantify the absolute abundance of each unique TCRbeta CDR3 rearrangement, sequence reads were collapsed and filtered. Productive Simpson clonality was computed per sample as the square root of Simpson's diversity index over productive rearrangements. What TCRdb holds here is the immuneACCESS table cut down to in-frame rearrangements. Part of the clones is not present; checked against another copy, under half of the missing clones reflect an unresolved V gene, and the others are unexplained. The DNA was the basis for D and trimming; V, J and clone size are from that table. Across this sample there are some 330,000 clones, with approximately 88% seen only once. Around 5% of the sample comes from the top ten.

In the prospective study, participants were roughly 18 to 100 years old, resided in fewer than 25 geographic areas of the United States, and were enrolled through a virtual design. Cohort assignment in the prospective study relied on participant-reported clinical history from a screening survey and a study questionnaire. ImmuneRACE Cohort 3 recovered participants were defined by two consecutive negative NP/OP PCR tests, healthcare professional clearance, or symptom resolution. Mobile phlebotomists in the prospective study collected whole blood, serum and a nasopharyngeal or oropharyngeal swab from every participant. Over a roughly 2-month period, participants in the prospective study had the option of providing additional blood draws and questionnaires. Before DNA extraction, prospective study blood samples were shipped either frozen or at room temperature. A few counts support this clone. It has no known antigen specificity. No much larger clone exists at a distance of one base, and base qualities are not known.

Points the paper makes about the study in general: Clinical and demographic metadata were provided uncurated, with the amount varying by source and participant.

The material sequenced was PBMCs or T cells enriched from blood (not recorded which). This clonotype originated in a man aged 25-40 years who had recovered from COVID-19. This sequence uses TRBV25-1 and TRBJ1-1; a weak D assignment points to TRBD1 (5 bases agree). The CDR3 protein is CASSEEFLGGPGTEAFF. The DNA sequence reads TGTGCCAGCAGTGAAGAATTTCTCGGGGGTCCGGGCACTGAAGCTTTCTTT. The CDR3, completed at both ends by the reference TRBV25-1 and TRBJ1-1 genes, gives the full variable domain EADIYQTPRYLVIGTGKKITLECSQTMGHDKMYWYQQDPGMELHLIHYSYGVNSTEKGDLSSESTVSRIRTEHFPLTLESARPSHTSQYLCASSEEFLGGPGTEAFFGQGTRLTVV.